A selection of T cell receptor beta chains follows, all from one sample in a study of HIV-infected patients and healthy controls. A single record per CDR3 protein comes from TCRdb applying MiXCR to the 5' RACE reads. The sample shows roughly 7,300 distinct CDR3 sequences, 8% of them seen only once. Source: blood, taken before antiretroviral therapy. Receptors were obtained from an adult with HIV infection. CDR3s include the opening cysteine and the closing phenylalanine or tryptophan. The D gene is left open where the match is weak. Clone size appears in some rows only: once, few, many, or a class for an expanded clone.

d_call j_call v_call clone_size cdr3_nt cdr3_aa
. TRBJ1-4 TRBV11-2 few TGTGCCAGCAGCTCCCAATCACCGAGTGGTTATGAAAAACTGTTTTTT CASSSQSPSGYEKLFF
. TRBJ1-5 TRBV7-3 many TGTGCCAGCAGTCTCGAGGGGGGACAGCCCCAGCATTTT CASSLEGGQPQHF
. TRBJ1-5 TRBV28 many TGTGCCAGCAGTTTATTGGGAGGCAGCAATCAGCCCCAGCATTTT CASSLLGGSNQPQHF
TRBD1 TRBJ1-5 TRBV7-9 medium-sized TGTGCCAGCAGCCCGGGACAGGGGGCCGGTCAGCCCCAGCATTTT CASSPGQGAGQPQHF
. TRBJ1-1 TRBV12-5 many TGTGCTAGTGGCCCCGACGCGGGAGCTTTCTTT CASGPDAGAFF
TRBD1 TRBJ1-5 TRBV19 . TGTGCCAGTATGTTCGGGACAGGGGGATATCAGCCCCAGCATTTT CASMFGTGGYQPQHF
. TRBJ1-1 TRBV27 many TGTGCCAGCAGGCCCCGGGGTTCCCCTGAAGCTTTCTTT CASRPRGSPEAFF
. TRBJ1-6 TRBV28 many TGTGCCAGCAGTTTTATGGGTTCACCCCTCCACTTT CASSFMGSPLHF
. TRBJ1-2 TRBV7-2 medium-sized TGTGCCAGCAGCCCCCCTCCCCTAGGGGGGGCGCGCGGCTACACCTTC CASSPPPLGGARGYTF
. TRBJ2-6 TRBV6-5 many TGTGCCAGCAGTTACTACAGGGGGGGATCGTCTGGGGCCAACGTCCTGACTTTC CASSYYRGGSSGANVLTF
. TRBJ1-4 TRBV12-3/TRBV12-4 . TGTGCCAGCAGTGGGGGACTCCCGGAAAAACTGTTTTTT CASSGGLPEKLFF
. TRBJ2-7 TRBV12-3/TRBV12-4 many TGTGCCAGCAGTTTAGTCCCGGGAGAGCAGTACTTC CASSLVPGEQYF
TRBD1 TRBJ1-1 TRBV6-5 medium-sized TGTGCCAGCAGTCAAAGACAGGGTTCCGGCACTGAAGCTTTCTTT CASSQRQGSGTEAFF
. TRBJ2-1 TRBV28 medium-sized TGTGCCAGCAGCCCTCTAGTCGAGCAGTTCTTC CASSPLVEQFF
. TRBJ1-5 TRBV24-1 medium-sized TGTGCCACCAGTGAGTCCGGGGTGGGTCAGCCCCAGCATTTT CATSESGVGQPQHF
. TRBJ2-3 TRBV6-5 medium-sized TGTGCCAGCAGTACAGGGACCACTAACACAGATACGCAGTATTTT CASSTGTTNTDTQYF
TRBD1 TRBJ1-1 TRBV20-1 many TGCAGTGCCATGGACAGGGAAGCTTTCTTT CSAMDREAFF
. TRBJ2-1 TRBV6-2/TRBV6-3 medium-sized TGTGCCAGCAGTCCGAAAATTCCCAGGGGTGATGAGCAGTTCTTC CASSPKIPRGDEQFF
. TRBJ2-7 TRBV28 medium-sized TGTGCCAGCAGTTTCCGATTGTTCTCAGACAGCTACGAGCAGTACTTC CASSFRLFSDSYEQYF
. TRBJ1-2 TRBV13 medium-sized TGTGCCAGCAGCTTAGGACGGAACTATGGCTACACCTTC CASSLGRNYGYTF
. TRBJ1-2 TRBV12-3/TRBV12-4 medium-sized TGTGCCAGCAGTCAGGGGTATGGCTACACCTTC CASSQGYGYTF
. TRBJ1-5 TRBV6-2/TRBV6-3 medium-sized TGTGCCAGCAGTTACGGGATTATAGGCAATCAGCCCCAGCATTTT CASSYGIIGNQPQHF
. TRBJ1-5 TRBV6-6 . TGTGCCAGCAGTCAGGGGTATAGCAATCAGCCCCAGCATTTT CASSQGYSNQPQHF
. TRBJ1-5 TRBV20-1 medium-sized TGCAGTGCCCTGAACGTCTGGGGTGGCAATCAGCCCCAGCATTTT CSALNVWGGNQPQHF
. TRBJ1-2 TRBV5-1 many TGCGCCAGCAGCTTGGAAGGGACTGCCGGCTACACCTTC CASSLEGTAGYTF
TRBD1 TRBJ2-3 TRBV19 many TGTGCCAGTAGTATCGGGACAGGTGGCACAGATACGCAGTATTTT CASSIGTGGTDTQYF
TRBD1 TRBJ2-7 TRBV7-2 many TGTGCCAGCAGCCGACAGGGCGGGCCCTACGAGCAGTACTTC CASSRQGGPYEQYF
TRBD2 TRBJ2-2 TRBV28 many TGTGCCAGCAGTTTATCTCTCTCAGTAGCGGGAGGGACCGGGGAGCTGTTTTTT CASSLSLSVAGGTGELFF
TRBD1 TRBJ2-4 TRBV4-1 medium-sized TGCGCCAGCAGCCTGCCTGGGACAGGGAAGGTAGCCAAAAACATTCAGTACTTC CASSLPGTGKVAKNIQYF
. TRBJ1-1 TRBV24-1 once TGTGCCACCAGTGATTTGAACACTGAAGCTTTCTTT CATSDLNTEAFF
. TRBJ2-5 TRBV10-3 few TGTGCCATCAGTGAGCTTGGGGGGGCTCAGGAGACCCAGTACTTC CAISELGGAQETQYF
TRBD2 TRBJ2-7 TRBV5-4 . TGTGCCAGCAGCTCCCGGGAGGGGAGCTCCTACGAGCAGTACTTC CASSSREGSSYEQYF
TRBD1 TRBJ2-7 TRBV18 many TGTGCCAGCTCCCCCGGGACAGGGGGCTACGAGCAGTACTTC CASSPGTGGYEQYF
. TRBJ1-5 TRBV10-3 medium-sized TGTGCCATCAGTGAGGGGACCGAGCCCCAGCATTTT CAISEGTEPQHF
. TRBJ1-4 TRBV5-1 medium-sized TGCGCCAGCAGCTTGGATTCCCTTCGAGAAAAACTGTTTTTT CASSLDSLREKLFF
. TRBJ1-1 TRBV5-6 . TGTGCCAGCAGCACCACAGGGATGCGGACTGAAGCTTTCTTT CASSTTGMRTEAFF
. TRBJ1-4 TRBV6-1 medium-sized TGTGCCAGCAGTGAAGTATCGCCGTTCGAAGGAAAACTGTTTTTT CASSEVSPFEGKLFF
TRBD2 TRBJ2-1 TRBV9 . TGTGCCAGCAGCGTAGCTAGCGGGAGGAAGAATGAGCAGTTCTTC CASSVASGRKNEQFF
TRBD2 TRBJ2-7 TRBV20-1 many TGCAGTGCTCTTCCGGGACTAGCGGGGTACGAGCAGTACTTC CSALPGLAGYEQYF
. TRBJ1-2 TRBV5-5 . TGTGCCAGCAGTCAACTCCCGGGCTATGGCTACACCTTC CASSQLPGYGYTF
TRBD1 TRBJ1-4 TRBV28 medium-sized TGTGCCAGCAGACCTCCGGGACAGGGTTTACGAAGTCTGTTTTTT CASRPPGQGLRSLFF
. TRBJ2-3 TRBV5-1 few TGCGCCAGCAGCCCCCTAGTGGGCACAGATACGCAGTATTTT CASSPLVGTDTQYF
. TRBJ2-3 TRBV4-1 few TGCGCCAGCAGCCTCCGTGGGGGGCCGGGCACAGATACGCAGTATTTT CASSLRGGPGTDTQYF
TRBD2 TRBJ2-7 TRBV3-1 medium-sized TGTGCCAGCAGCCAAATGACTAGCGGGGGGGGCGAGCAGTACTTC CASSQMTSGGGEQYF
. TRBJ2-5 TRBV29-1 many TGCAGCGTTGCCGGGACACAACAAGAGACCCAGTACTTC CSVAGTQQETQYF
. TRBJ1-1 TRBV19 many TGTGCCAGTAGTATAGATCGGGGGCCCACTGAAGCTTTCTTT CASSIDRGPTEAFF